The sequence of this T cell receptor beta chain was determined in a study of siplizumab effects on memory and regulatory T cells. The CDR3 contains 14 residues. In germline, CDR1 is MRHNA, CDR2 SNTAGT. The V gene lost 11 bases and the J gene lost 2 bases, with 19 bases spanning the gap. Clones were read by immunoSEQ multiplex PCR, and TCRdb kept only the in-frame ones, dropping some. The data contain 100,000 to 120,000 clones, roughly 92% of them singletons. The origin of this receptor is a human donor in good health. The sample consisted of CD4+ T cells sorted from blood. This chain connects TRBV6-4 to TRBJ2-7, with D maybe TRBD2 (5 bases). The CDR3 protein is CAAEDRTFTYEQYF. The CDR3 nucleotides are TGTGCCGCGGAGGACCGGACTTTTACCTACGAGCAGTACTTC.